This TCR beta chain was identified in a study of blood T cells in healthy people across ages. Findings and caveats of the study: There were more naive CD4+ cells and higher diversity in long-lived donors than in aged donors. Age advanced and TCR beta diversity per million T cells fell, roughly linearly.

This clonotype was counted ten times or more. The antigen remains unidentified. Through a sample-barcoded 5' primer and a J-beta primer mix, a second PCR was run for about 6 to 11 cycles. With 12 random nucleotides, a template-switch adaptor tagged each individual cDNA molecule. Each CDR3 protein gets one entry after TCRdb re-called the 5' RACE reads with MiXCR. The sample contains about 1.6 million distinct CDR3 sequences, roughly 32% of which appear only once. V lost 4 bases to trimming and J lost 4 bases; unmatched junction nucleotides: 7. The germline CDR1 and CDR2 sequences are SGHRS and YFSETQ. This CDR3 comprises 15 residues.

This TCR came from a woman aged 25 to 39 in good health. The chain joins TRBV5-1 to TRBJ2-3; 9 bases align to TRBD2. Material: blood. The CDR3 DNA reads as TGCGCCAGCAGCCCTGCGGGAGGGAGCCCAGATACGCAGTATTTT. It translates to CASSPAGGSPDTQYF. Supplemented by reference TRBV5-1 and TRBJ2-3, the full variable domain reads KAGVTQTPRYLIKTRGQQVTLSCSPISGHRSVSWYQQTPGQGLQFLFEYFSETQRNKGNFPGRFSGRQFSNSRSEMNVSTLELGDSALYLCASSPAGGSPDTQYFGPGTRLTVL.